One sample yielded the 30 T cell receptor beta chains listed below, sequenced in a study of human T cells and chemical hapten exposure. Each CDR3 protein is one row after TCRdb ran MiXCR on the RACE reads. Of approximately 90,000 distinct CDR3 sequences in the sample, 9.5% to 15% are singletons; the top ten hold 2.1%. As to time point: patch test 1, 2 weeks after DPC sensitization. Noted treatment: therapeutic diphenylcyclopropenone sensitization with weekly scalp DPC. This sample comprised whole blood, obtained in connection with sensitization to the hapten diphenylcyclopropenone (DPC). These receptors came from a woman aged 40 to 50 with alopecia areata. Some clones in this sample may be carry-over from other donors' samples.

The table lists this clonotype with a few counts. The chain joins TRBV9 to TRBJ1-4, with D perhaps TRBD1 (5 bases). V was pared by 3 bases and J by 8 bases, with 17 bases between. Germline CDR1 is SGDLS and CDR2 is YYNGEE. The CDR3 has 15 residues. CDR3 loop: CASSALGRVEEKLFF. CDR3 sequence (DNA): TGTGCCAGCAGCGCATTGGGACGGGTCGAGGAAAAACTGTTTTTT.

This clonotype was detected many times. The rearrangement links TRBV7-8 to TRBJ2-1; the D is unclear. Trimming pared 3 bases from V and 8 bases from J, leaving 14 bases between. CDR3 size: 14 residues. Germline CDR1 is SGHVS and CDR2 is FQNEAQ. The CDR3 protein is CASSFLYRADEQFF. The CDR3 DNA is TGTGCCAGCAGCTTCCTTTACCGGGCCGATGAGCAGTTCTTC.

The chain combines TRBV29-1 with TRBJ2-2; D assignment may be TRBD1 or TRBD2 (5 bases each). The germline V gene encodes CDR1 SQVTM and CDR2 ANQGSEA. Trimming took 7 bases from V and 5 from J, leaving 23 bases between them. The CDR3 is 16 residues long. The CDR3 DNA reads TGCAGCGCCCTTGAGGGGTCTTGGAGTAGAACCGGGGAGCTGTTTTTT. It encodes CSALEGSWSRTGELFF.

V gene TRBV7-2 combines with J gene TRBJ2-3; D is ambiguous. V dropped 4 bases and J dropped 1 base, with 9 bases sitting between them. The germline CDR1 and CDR2 sequences are SGHTA and FQGNSA. The CDR3 has 14 residues. The CDR3 bases are TGTGCCAGCAGCTCCCATGCGGGCACAGATACGCAGTATTTT. Its protein product is CASSSHAGTDTQYF.

The table lists this clonotype with many counts. The chain employs TRBV20-1 and TRBJ2-7; TRBD1 matches at 9 bases. The ends lost 4 bases at V and 4 bases at J; junction bases unmatched: 5. From germline, CDR1 is DFQATT and CDR2 SNEGSKA (reference sequence). This CDR3 spans 13 amino acids. The DNA of the CDR3 is TGCAGTGCTAACAGGGGGCGCGGGTACGAGCAGTACTTC. Translation: CSANRGRGYEQYF.

This clonotype was seen a few times. V usage is TRBV20-1 and J usage is TRBJ1-3; TRBD1 aligns across 10 bases. CDR3 length: 14 residues. V lost 5 bases and J lost 2; bases outside the gene matches: 3. CDR1 and CDR2 from the germline V gene are DFQATT and SNEGSKA (reference sequence). In DNA form, the CDR3 reads TGCAGTGCTCTCGGACAGGGGGCTGGAAACACCATATATTTT. Residues: CSALGQGAGNTIYF.

This clonotype came up a few times. The CDR3 is CASSSLGAGDTEAFF. CDR3 bases: TGTGCCAGTAGTTCTTTGGGCGCCGGGGACACTGAAGCTTTCTTT. The chain carries TRBV19 and TRBJ1-1, with D uncertain. The CDR3 totals 15 residues. Germline V CDR1 and CDR2: LNHDA, SQIVND (reference sequence). Trimming removed 5 bases from V and 3 bases from J, with 16 bases in between.

This clonotype was detected ten times or more. The V call is TRBV7-8, the J call TRBJ2-2, with 7 positions matching TRBD2. This CDR3 spans 16 amino acids. Germline lookup yields CDR1 SGHVS and CDR2 FQNEAQ. J was trimmed by 5 bases and V by 5 bases; bases with no gene match: 11. The CDR3 reads CASSPRVGAGTGELFF. CDR3 in DNA: TGTGCCAGCAGCCCCCGGGTAGGAGCGGGGACCGGGGAGCTGTTTTTT.

This clonotype was counted a few times. The chain links TRBV6-6 to TRBJ1-4, with TRBD1 matching 7 bases. Losses at the gene ends were 5 bases for V and 7 bases for J; bases not matched to a gene: 7. This CDR3 contains 14 residues. Germline V lookup: CDR1 MNHNY, CDR2 SVGAGI (reference sequence). The CDR3 DNA follows: TGTGCCAGCAGTGGAGGGGGCGGAGGTGAAAAACTGTTTTTT. This gives the protein CASSGGGGGEKLFF.

Many counts were recorded for this clonotype. The chain joins TRBV5-6 to TRBJ1-2; 7 bases map to TRBD1. CDR1 SGHDT and CDR2 YYEEEE come from the germline V gene. Trimming at V came to 3 bases and at J to 1 base, leaving 9 bases not matched to a gene. The CDR3 loop spans 16 amino acids. CDR3 residues: CASSSTKDRINYGYTF. The CDR3, as DNA: TGTGCCAGCAGCTCTACCAAGGACAGGATTAACTATGGCTACACCTTC.

The rearrangement uses TRBV18 and TRBJ2-7; 7 nucleotides match TRBD1. The CDR3 extends over 14 amino acids. Trimming at V came to 3 bases and at J to 7 bases, leaving 9 bases not matched to a gene. From germline, CDR1 is KGHSH and CDR2 LQKENI. The CDR3 region has the DNA TGTGCCAGCTCACCTCGGGACAGTTTTGAGGAGCAGTACTTC. Translated, it gives CASSPRDSFEEQYF.

This clonotype was picked up many times. The chain employs TRBV6-5 and TRBJ1-6, with TRBD1 matching 7 bases. The CDR3 contains 15 residues. The junction had 5 bases not matched to a gene; V was cut back by 2 bases and J by 7 bases. CDR1 and CDR2 (germline): MNHEY, SVGAGI. The CDR3 here is CASSYGRGYNSPLHF. CDR3 nucleotides: TGTGCCAGCAGTTACGGCAGGGGGTACAATTCACCCCTCCACTTT.

The gene calls are TRBV10-2 and TRBJ1-4; no clear D. There are 16 residues in the CDR3. V was clipped by 0 bases and J by 4 bases, with 12 bases between them. Germline lookup yields CDR1 WSHSY and CDR2 SAAADI. CDR3 region: CASSESVRTLNEKLFF. CDR3 coding DNA: TGCGCCAGCAGTGAGTCGGTGCGGACTCTTAATGAAAAACTGTTTTTT.

This clonotype appeared many times. This rearrangement joins TRBV7-9 to TRBJ2-2; no firm D call. The CDR3 spans 21 residues. With 4 bases removed from V and 1 base from J, the gap between germline ends came to 28 bases. Germline-derived CDR1 and CDR2 are SEHNR and FQNEAQ (reference sequence). The DNA of the CDR3 is TGTGCCAGCAGCTCCCTAGGATCTCCCCCAGGAATGATATGGAACACCGGGGAGCTGTTTTTT. This codes for CASSSLGSPPGMIWNTGELFF.

The genes are TRBV4-2 and TRBJ2-1, with 9 positions matching TRBD2. The CDR3 runs to 18 residues. The germline V gene has CDR1 LGHNA and CDR2 YNFKEQ. The ends lost 0 bases at V and 0 bases at J; junction bases unmatched: 6. CDR3 DNA: TGTGCCAGCAGCCAAGAGGCTAGCGGGGTGCCCTCCTACAATGAGCAGTTCTTC. Protein sequence: CASSQEASGVPSYNEQFF.

This clonotype was seen only a few times. This chain links TRBV29-1 with TRBJ2-3, with D uncertain. The CDR3 loop spans 12 amino acids. The germline V gene has CDR1 SQVTM and CDR2 ANQGSEA. Trimming stripped 4 bases from V and 3 bases from J, with 8 bases between. In DNA form, the CDR3 reads TGCAGCGTTGGAATGGGGACAGATACGCAGTATTTT. Its translation is CSVGMGTDTQYF.

This clonotype has more than one count but fewer than ten. The chain couples TRBV7-8 to TRBJ1-1, with 7 bases that match TRBD1. From germline, CDR1 is SGHVS and CDR2 FQNEAQ. The CDR3 has 15 residues. J was trimmed by 6 bases and V by 6 bases; bases with no gene match: 13. The CDR3 region is CASSSRQGTGSEAFF. The CDR3 DNA sequence: TGTGCCAGCAGTTCTAGACAGGGTACTGGGTCTGAAGCTTTCTTT.

This clonotype came up a few times. CDR3 protein: CASSLVGTTAYEQYF. DNA of the CDR3: TGTGCCAGCAGCTTAGTTGGGACTACCGCCTACGAGCAGTACTTC. The chain has TRBV7-2 and TRBJ2-7; the match to TRBD2 covers 7 bases. The V segment lost 1 base and the J segment 2 bases; nucleotides outside the gene matches: 5. This CDR3 is 15 amino acids long. Germline loops: CDR1 SGHTA, CDR2 FQGNSA.

This clonotype was recorded a few times. The J gene is TRBJ2-2, the V gene TRBV18; 7 nucleotides line up with TRBD2. From germline, CDR1 is KGHSH and CDR2 LQKENI. This CDR3 is 17 amino acids long. J gave up 3 bases and V 4 bases, and 11 bases lay outside the gene matches. CDR3 in DNA: TGTGCCAGCTCACATAGCGGGTACCGAACGTACACCGGGGAGCTGTTTTTT. As protein: CASSHSGYRTYTGELFF.

V gene TRBV28 combines with J gene TRBJ2-7; TRBD2 matches at 15 bases. The length of the CDR3 is 15 residues. V was clipped by 5 bases and J by 3 bases; unmatched bases: 2. Germline V gene lookup returns CDR1 MDHEN and CDR2 SYDVKM. The CDR3 spells CASSEGLAGGYEQYF. CDR3 DNA: TGTGCCAGCAGTGAGGGACTAGCGGGAGGCTACGAGCAGTACTTC. The variable domain in full, completed from reference TRBV28 and TRBJ2-7, reads DVKVTQSSRYLVKRTGEKVFLECVQDMDHENMFWYRQDPGLGLRLIYFSYDVKMKEKGDIPEGYSVSREKKERFSLILESASTNQTSMYLCASSEGLAGGYEQYFGPGTRLTVT.

V and J are TRBV7-6 and TRBJ2-1, with 12 positions matching TRBD2. Looked up from germline, CDR1 is SGHVS and CDR2 is FNYEAQ. Trimming removed 0 bases from V and 7 bases from J; junction bases left unmatched: 7. The CDR3 has 17 amino acids. This chain's CDR3 is CASSLAVWTSGKNEQFF. The CDR3 bases are TGTGCCAGCAGCTTAGCAGTTTGGACTAGCGGGAAAAATGAGCAGTTCTTC.

A few counts support this clonotype. The chain couples TRBV9 to TRBJ2-1; 7 bases fit TRBD2. V shed 8 bases, J shed 4 bases, and the junction held 9 bases outside the gene matches. The germline gives CDR1 SGDLS, CDR2 YYNGEE. This CDR3 has 14 amino acids. Here the CDR3 reads CASGTGTIYNEQFF. The CDR3 DNA reads TGTGCCAGTGGGACCGGGACTATTTACAATGAGCAGTTCTTC.

This clonotype was detected ten times or more. The CDR3 bases are TGTGCCAGAAGGTTAGGGGGCCCTCTAGCCAAAAACATTCAGTACTTC. This codes for CARRLGGPLAKNIQYF. The rearrangement joins TRBV5-3 to TRBJ2-4; 7 bases match TRBD1. TRBV5-3 is given ORF status, its function remaining uncertain. This CDR3 contains 16 residues. V lost 5 bases and J lost 0; bases outside the gene matches: 8.

V usage is TRBV20-1 and J usage is TRBJ1-2, with D unresolved. The V gene lost 3 bases and the J gene lost 4 bases, with 12 bases spanning the gap. The CDR3 loop spans 13 amino acids. CDR1 and CDR2 (germline): DFQATT, SNEGSKA (reference sequence). The DNA of the CDR3 is TGCAGTGCTAGTGGTGGGCAGCTCTATGGCTACACCTTC. It is translated as CSASGGQLYGYTF.

The sample holds a few counts of this clonotype. The chain employs TRBV29-1 and TRBJ1-1, with D possibly being TRBD1 (6 bases). V lost 6 bases to trimming and J lost 1 base, with 12 bases between them. Germline CDR1 and CDR2: SQVTM and ANQGSEA. This CDR3 spans 13 amino acids. The CDR3 DNA follows: TGCAGCGTCAGCGTACAGGGGAACACTGAAGCTTTCTTT. Amino acid sequence: CSVSVQGNTEAFF.

This clonotype was observed at least ten times. This chain connects TRBV30 to TRBJ2-2; a possible D gene is TRBD2 (5 bases). Looked up from germline, CDR1 is GTSNPN and CDR2 is SVGIG (reference sequence). The CDR3 spans 15 residues. Trimming removed 3 bases from V and 0 bases from J, with 11 bases in between. CDR3 DNA sequence: TGTGCCTGGAGCCTAGCCCCTGCGAACACCGGGGAGCTGTTTTTT. This gives the protein CAWSLAPANTGELFF.

The chain uses TRBV11-3 and TRBJ2-3; no clear D gene. The CDR3 is made up of 17 amino acids. Trimming removed 1 base from V and 3 bases from J, with 17 bases in between. Germline assignment: CDR1 SGHNT and CDR2 YENEEA. The CDR3 nucleotides are TGTGCCAGCAGCTTAGCCCCTTTCTTAAAGGGTACAGATACGCAGTATTTT. Translating gives CASSLAPFLKGTDTQYF.

This chain links TRBV6-6 with TRBJ2-3; D is unclear. This CDR3 is 15 amino acids long. In germline, CDR1 is MNHNY, CDR2 SVGAGI (reference sequence). V gave up 4 bases and J gave up 1 base, with 12 bases separating them. CDR3 in amino acids: CASSFRRVGTDTQYF. CDR3 DNA: TGTGCCAGCAGTTTCCGAAGGGTCGGCACAGATACGCAGTATTTT.

This clonotype appeared a few times. The chain uses TRBV5-5 and TRBJ1-1, with D possibly being TRBD1 (6 bases). The CDR3 runs to 17 residues. From germline, CDR1 is SGHKS and CDR2 YYEKEE (reference sequence). V was shortened by 7 bases and J by 1 base, with 23 bases between the two germline ends. The CDR3 DNA reads TGTGCCAGCGCCATGAGTGGGATTTTACAGGGGAACACTGAAGCTTTCTTT. It codes for CASAMSGILQGNTEAFF.

As for this clonotype: This clone may be a read error of a much larger clone one base away. V is TRBV28 and J is TRBJ1-2; D gene uncertain. Trimming removed 2 bases at V and 10 bases at J, with 14 bases between. Germline-derived CDR1 and CDR2 are MDHEN and SYDVKM. The CDR3 sequence is 13 residues long. DNA for the CDR3: TGTGCCAGCAGTTTAGAGACTGATACTGTCTACACCTTC. As protein: CASSLETDTVYTF.